This T cell receptor beta chain was recovered during a study of blood T cell repertoires in COVID-19. Study information: COVID-19 samples collected from the United States, Italy and Spain covered acute and convalescent phases. The analysed material was cDNA or gDNA that came from T cells, B-cell-depleted T cells, or PBMCs.

The germline V gene encodes CDR1 MNHEY and CDR2 SMNVEV (reference sequence). V trimming: 5 bases; J trimming: 6 bases; junction bases outside the gene matches: 8. The CDR3 spans 15 residues. Contact with a PCR-confirmed or clinician-diagnosed COVID-19 case occurred within 2 weeks of entry. Data came from immunoSEQ multiplex PCR; TCRdb stores just in-frame clones and leaves some out. This table has a few hundred thousand clones, roughly 90% appearing once. The sample comprised PBMCs or T cells enriched from blood (not recorded which). The origin of this receptor is a woman aged 25 to 39 who had been exposed to COVID-19. This sequence joins TRBV27 and TRBJ1-5; 9 bases are shared with TRBD1. CDR3 sequence reads: CASSLGTGFGQPQHF. CDR3 DNA: TGTGCCAGCAGTCTCGGGACAGGGTTCGGTCAGCCCCAGCATTTT.